These 10 T cell receptor beta chains came from one sample sequenced in a study of Graves' ophthalmopathy and Graves' hyperthyroidism. Amplification of TCR beta CDR3 regions used RNA transcripts. HTBI primers were used in a first-round RT-PCR, which preceded a second-round multiplex PCR. A single record per CDR3 protein comes from TCRdb applying MiXCR to the multiplex PCR reads. The sample yields around 590,000 distinct CDR3 sequences, just under 40% seen once. Sequencing was performed on peripheral blood or thyroid tissue (not recorded which). These receptors were collected from an adult man with Graves' hyperthyroidism.

V and J are TRBV19 and TRBJ1-5; possible D gene TRBD1, 5 bases. V was trimmed by 6 bases and J by 0 bases, leaving 6 bases between them. CDR3 size: 13 residues. Looked up from germline, CDR1 is LNHDA and CDR2 is SQIVND (reference sequence). The CDR3 nucleotides are TGTGCCAGTAGGGACACTAGCAATCAGCCCCAGCATTTT. Protein product: CASRDTSNQPQHF.

The V gene is TRBV7-2, the J gene TRBJ1-1, with a possible D match to TRBD1 (6 bases). The CDR3 is made up of 15 amino acids. Germline V lookup: CDR1 SGHTA, CDR2 FQGNSA. Between the trimmed V and J ends, which lost 4 bases and 14 bases, there was a span of 26 bases. CDR3 residues: CASSYGGLAYNEQFF. The DNA of the CDR3 is TGTGCCAGCAGCTACGGGGGCCTAGCCTACAATGAGCAGTTCTTT. Supplemented by reference TRBV7-2 and TRBJ1-1, the full variable domain reads GAGVSQSPSNKVTEKGKDVELRCDPISGHTALYWYRQSLGQGLEFLIYFQGNSAPDKSGLPSDRFSAERTGGSVSTLTIQRTQQEDSAVYLCASSYGGLAYNEQFFGQGTRLTVV.

This clonotype was picked up many times. This chain connects TRBV6-5 to TRBJ1-5; the D is unclear. V lost 5 bases to trimming and J lost 5 bases, with 19 bases between them. The V gene's germline CDR1 is MNHEY and CDR2 SVGAGI. This CDR3 comprises 16 residues. CDR3 region: CASSQYPAKGHQPQHF. CDR3 DNA: TGTGCCAGCAGTCAATACCCAGCAAAAGGTCATCAGCCCCAGCATTTT.

In its sample, this clonotype was seen a few times. The V and J genes are TRBV7-3 and TRBJ2-3; 13 nucleotides align to TRBD2. The CDR3 covers 16 residues. CDR1 is SGHTA, CDR2 FQGTGA, per germline. V shed 1 base, J shed 4 bases, and the junction held 2 bases outside the gene matches. CDR3 bases: TGTGCCAGCAGCTTAAAGACTAGCGGGGGGTCAGATACGCAGTATTTT. Encoded protein: CASSLKTSGGSDTQYF.

This clonotype has a count of ten or more. The J gene is TRBJ2-7, the V gene TRBV27; D uncertain. V was trimmed by 5 bases and J by 2 bases, leaving 19 bases between them. The CDR3 has 16 amino acids. Germline V lookup: CDR1 MNHEY, CDR2 SMNVEV (reference sequence). The CDR3 sequence is CASSPSLWTTAYEQYF. CDR3 in DNA: TGTGCCAGCAGTCCCTCACTTTGGACGACGGCCTACGAGCAGTACTTC.

In this sample, this clonotype turned up many times. This chain joins TRBV19 and TRBJ1-2, with D unclear. The CDR3 is made up of 15 amino acids. The germline gives CDR1 LNHDA, CDR2 SQIVND (reference sequence). The V end lost 7 bases, the J end lost 4 bases, and 19 bases lay between the germline ends. CDR3 in amino acids: CASKGHTDLAYGYTF. Here the CDR3 DNA reads TGTGCCAGTAAGGGCCACACGGACCTTGCCTATGGCTACACCTTC.

In its sample, this clonotype was seen a few times. The chain links TRBV7-2 to TRBJ2-7; D gene unclear. The J call is doubtful: the DNA matches TRBJ2-1 better. CDR3 length: 10 amino acids. Looked up from germline, CDR1 is SGHTA and CDR2 is FQGNSA. Here the CDR3 reads CASSSNEQFF. The CDR3 region has the DNA TGTGCCAGCAGTAGCAATGAGCAGTTCTTC.

The sample holds many counts of this clonotype. The chain uses TRBV20-1 and TRBJ1-6; the D is unclear. Between the trimmed V and J ends, which lost 3 bases and 0 bases, there was a span of 6 bases. The germline V gene has CDR1 DFQATT and CDR2 SNEGSKA (reference sequence). The CDR3 has 14 residues. CDR3 DNA sequence: TGCAGTGCTAGGGTGGGCTCCTATAATTCACCCCTCCACTTT. This sequence encodes CSARVGSYNSPLHF.

As to this clonotype: A read error may explain this, as a much larger clone is one base away. V and J are TRBV5-1 and TRBJ1-1, with 7 positions matching TRBD1. CDR1 is SGHRS, CDR2 YFSETQ, per germline. The CDR3 sequence is 14 residues long. The junction had 8 bases not matched to a gene; V was cut back by 5 bases and J by 4 bases. The CDR3 DNA sequence: TGCGCCAGCAGAACCGGGACAGTGAGCACTGAAGCTTTCTTT. Its protein product is CASRTGTVSTEAFF.

The rearrangement links TRBV7-9 to TRBJ2-7; a weak D match, TRBD1 (6 bases). Trimming shortened V by 5 bases and J by 2 bases, and 16 bases separated the two germline ends. Per germline, CDR1 SEHNR and CDR2 FQNEAQ (reference sequence). The CDR3 sequence is 15 residues long. DNA of the CDR3: TGTGCCAGCAGCGTCGACACAGACAGGACCTACGAGCAGTACTTC. This translates into CASSVDTDRTYEQYF.